This T cell receptor (beta chain) comes out of a study of blood T cell repertoires in COVID-19. About the study: Nucleic acid was either cDNA or gDNA, and it came from T cells, B-cell-depleted T cells, or PBMCs.

Original data processing: Reference gene primer amplification in the assay estimated nucleated cell counts. The assay was immunoSEQ multiplex PCR, and TCRdb's table has in-frame clones only and misses some. D and trimming were read from the DNA, whereas the V and J calls and clone size are those reported in that table. The sample gives about 220,000 clones, just under 85% of which show up once; 1.3% is in the top ten. The J segment lost 5 bases and the V segment lost 7 bases, leaving 12 bases of the junction unmatched. The CDR3 has 14 amino acids. CDR1 and CDR2 (germline): SQVTM, ANQGSEA. This sequence was found in a woman aged 40 to 50 with acute COVID-19. Material: PBMCs or T cells enriched from blood (not recorded which). The V gene is TRBV29-1, the J gene TRBJ1-1; 8 nucleotides line up with TRBD1. CDR3 protein: CSAKPQGAWTEAFF. Written as DNA, the CDR3 is TGCAGCGCTAAACCTCAGGGGGCTTGGACTGAAGCTTTCTTT.